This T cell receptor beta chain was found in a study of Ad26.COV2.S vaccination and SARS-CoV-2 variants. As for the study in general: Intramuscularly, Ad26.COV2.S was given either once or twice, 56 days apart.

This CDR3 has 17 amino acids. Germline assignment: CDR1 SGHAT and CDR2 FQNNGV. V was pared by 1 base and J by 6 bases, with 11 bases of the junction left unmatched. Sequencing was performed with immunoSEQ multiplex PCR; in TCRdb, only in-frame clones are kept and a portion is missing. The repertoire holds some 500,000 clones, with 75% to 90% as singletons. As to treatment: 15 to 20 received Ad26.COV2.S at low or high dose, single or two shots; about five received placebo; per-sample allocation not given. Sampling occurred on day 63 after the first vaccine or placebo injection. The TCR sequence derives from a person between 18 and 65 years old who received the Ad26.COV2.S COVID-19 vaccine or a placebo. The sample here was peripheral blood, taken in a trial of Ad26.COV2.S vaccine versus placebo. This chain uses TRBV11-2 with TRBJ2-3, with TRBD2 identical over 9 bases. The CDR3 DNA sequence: TGTGCCAGCAGCTTAGCAGAGGCGGGAGGGCCGATTGATACGCAGTATTTT. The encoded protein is CASSLAEAGGPIDTQYF.